A selection of T cell receptor beta chains follows, all from one sample in a study of T-cell memory formation after mild COVID-19. TCRdb used MiXCR to reprocess the 5' RACE reads, holding one entry per CDR3 protein. This sample has roughly 400,000 distinct CDR3 sequences, with around 17% found just once. The sequenced material came from PBMCs or a T cell subset sorted from them (not recorded which). The receptor source for this set is a man younger than 35 who had mild COVID-19 (a few samples of this study predate the infection). Cell type and time point are not known. Both conserved end residues are part of each CDR3. A D gene is named only where the DNA matches it firmly. Expanded clones are given a class, and other clones once, few, many or no size at all.

>TRBD1|TRBJ1-2|.|TRBV9
CASSADPGQGDGYTF
TGTGCCAGCAGCGCTGATCCGGGACAGGGAGATGGCTACACCTTC
>.|TRBJ2-7|.|TRBV29-1
CSVGANYEQYF
TGCAGCGTTGGGGCAAACTACGAGCAGTACTTC
>TRBD1|TRBJ2-7|few|TRBV2
CASRGRTGVTYEQYF
TGTGCCAGCAGAGGGAGGACAGGGGTCACCTACGAGCAGTACTTC
>.|TRBJ2-1|many|TRBV7-2
CASSLTYAALLLFF
TGTGCCAGCAGCTTAACCTACGCGGCTCTATTACTGTTCTTC
>.|TRBJ1-5|once|TRBV7-9
CASSLLDSSSGPQHF
TGTGCCAGCAGCTTACTGGACAGTTCTTCAGGGCCCCAGCATTTT
>.|TRBJ1-1|.|TRBV28
CASSYDAEAFF
TGTGCCAGCAGTTACGACGCTGAAGCTTTCTTT
>.|TRBJ1-1|.|TRBV20-1
CSAKGGASFGTEAFF
TGCAGTGCTAAGGGTGGGGCATCGTTCGGCACTGAAGCTTTCTTT
>TRBD2|TRBJ2-7|few|TRBV4-3
CASSQVVAGRERSYEQYF
TGCGCCAGCAGCCAAGTAGTTGCCGGGCGGGAGAGGTCCTACGAGCAGTACTTC
>.|TRBJ1-2|few|TRBV7-2
CASSLGLRGGYTF
TGTGCCAGCAGCTTAGGTTTAAGGGGCGGCTACACCTTC
>TRBD1|TRBJ2-7|.|TRBV7-9
CASSLPDRGHDEQYF
TGTGCCAGCAGCTTGCCGGACAGGGGGCACGACGAGCAGTACTTC
>.|TRBJ1-5|.|TRBV27
CASSRQSQNQPQHF
TGTGCCAGCAGTCGACAGTCCCAAAATCAGCCCCAGCATTTT
>.|TRBJ1-5|.|TRBV18
CASSPSAAGNQPQHF
TGTGCCAGCTCACCTTCGGCGGCTGGCAATCAGCCCCAGCATTTT
>.|TRBJ2-5|.|TRBV28
CASRLLGETQYF
TGTGCCAGCAGGCTTTTGGGAGAGACCCAGTACTTC
>.|TRBJ2-2|few|TRBV13
CASSGESIGELFF
TGTGCCAGCAGCGGGGAGTCTATCGGGGAGCTGTTTTTT
>.|TRBJ2-3|.|TRBV11-2
CASRETRGDTQYF
TGTGCCAGCAGAGAAACCCGGGGAGATACGCAGTATTTT
>.|TRBJ1-6|.|TRBV5-6
CASSLGRTNSPLHF
TGTGCCAGCAGCTTGGGCAGGACGAATTCACCCCTCCACTTT
>TRBD1|TRBJ2-1|.|TRBV4-2
CASSQGDRAAYNEQFF
TGTGCCAGCAGCCAGGGGGACAGGGCAGCCTACAATGAGCAGTTCTTC
>TRBD1|TRBJ2-6|many|TRBV28
CASSLIYQGEGSGANVLTF
TGTGCCAGCAGTTTAATTTATCAGGGGGAAGGATCTGGGGCCAACGTCCTGACTTTC